This paragraph reports one TCR beta chain. Its cognate antigen is unknown. V was clipped by 5 bases and J by 10 bases, with 15 bases between them. The CDR3 sequence is 13 residues long. Germline V lookup: CDR1 LNHDA, CDR2 SQIVND (reference sequence). Sequencing used immunoSEQ multiplex PCR; TCRdb keeps in-frame clones, though not all of them. Of 30,000 to 40,000 clones listed, roughly 87% are singletons. This sample is part of a study of OX40 agonist ivuxolimab in advanced cancers. Study details: The dose-escalation cohort was approximately 85% male, with a mean age of around 54 years, ranging about 23 to 90.

Regarding the study as a whole: There were also nonresponders showing low normalized T-cell clonal expansion. At doses 0.1 to 3.0 mg/kg, CD4+ and CD8+ clones expanded.

The clonotype comes from an adult with an advanced solid tumor such as melanoma, head and neck, liver or kidney cancer. The V and J genes are TRBV19 and TRBJ2-1; D is ambiguous. The material was CD4+ or CD8+ T cells sorted from blood, obtained in a trial of the OX40 agonist ivuxolimab. The CDR3 protein is CASSPRLREEQFF. The CDR3 nucleotides read TGTGCCAGTAGTCCCCGACTTCGCGAGGAGCAGTTCTTC.